This TCR beta chain was obtained from a study of blood T cell repertoires in COVID-19. Turning to the study itself: Researchers got acute and convalescent COVID-19 samples from the United States, Italy and Spain.

Germline CDR1 is SGHRS and CDR2 is YFSETQ. The ends lost 0 bases at V and 6 bases at J; junction bases unmatched: 2. The CDR3 runs to 14 residues. TCRdb keeps only in-frame clones here, not all; method: immunoSEQ multiplex PCR. The top ten hold approximately 0.8% of the sample, which has under 300,000 clones, approximately 91% seen once. Patients at the Seattle site were enrolled during active infection and followed longitudinally. The sample was peripheral blood. This chain connects TRBV5-1 to TRBJ1-5; 8 bases agree with TRBD1. The TCR sequence derives from a man aged 30 to 45 with COVID-19, enrolled during active disease. For the CDR3, the DNA is TGCGCCAGCAGCTTGGGACAGGGGACTCAGCCCCAGCATTTT. It codes for CASSLGQGTQPQHF.